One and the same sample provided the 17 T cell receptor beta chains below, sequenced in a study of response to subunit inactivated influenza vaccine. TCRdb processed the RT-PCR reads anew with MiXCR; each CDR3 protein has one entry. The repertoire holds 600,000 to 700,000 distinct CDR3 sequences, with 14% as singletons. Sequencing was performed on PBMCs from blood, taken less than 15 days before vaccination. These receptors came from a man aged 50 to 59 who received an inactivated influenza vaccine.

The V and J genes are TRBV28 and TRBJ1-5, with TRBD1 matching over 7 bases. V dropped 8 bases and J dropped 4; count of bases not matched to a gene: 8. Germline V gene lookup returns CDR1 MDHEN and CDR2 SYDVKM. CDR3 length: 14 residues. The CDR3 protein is CASVRGTANQPQHF. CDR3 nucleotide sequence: TGTGCCAGCGTAAGAGGGACAGCAAATCAGCCCCAGCATTTT.

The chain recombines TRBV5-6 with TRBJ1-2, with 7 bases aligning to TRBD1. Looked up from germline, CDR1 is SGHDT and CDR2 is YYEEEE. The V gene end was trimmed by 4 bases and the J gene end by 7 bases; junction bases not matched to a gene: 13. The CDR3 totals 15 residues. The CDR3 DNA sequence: TGTGCCAGCAGCCCTGGGGACAGCCGTTTTGTTGGCTACACCTTC. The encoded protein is CASSPGDSRFVGYTF.

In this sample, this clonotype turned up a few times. This CDR3 is CASSFPRGSRYGYTF. CDR3 nucleotides: TGTGCCAGCAGTTTCCCCAGGGGGAGCCGCTATGGCTACACCTTC. V gene TRBV28 combines with J gene TRBJ1-2, with 7 bases aligning to TRBD1. CDR3 size: 15 residues. The trim removed 3 bases at V and 4 bases at J, leaving 8 bases unmatched. The germline V gene encodes CDR1 MDHEN and CDR2 SYDVKM.

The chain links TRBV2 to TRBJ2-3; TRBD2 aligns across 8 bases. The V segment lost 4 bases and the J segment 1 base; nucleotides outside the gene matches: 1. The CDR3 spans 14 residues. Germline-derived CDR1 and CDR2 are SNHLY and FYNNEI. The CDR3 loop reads CASSVLAGTDTQYF. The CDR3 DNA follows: TGTGCCAGCAGTGTACTAGCGGGCACAGATACGCAGTATTTT. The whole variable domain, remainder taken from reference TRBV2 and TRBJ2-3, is EPEVTQTPSHQVTQMGQEVILRCVPISNHLYFYWYRQILGQKVEFLVSFYNNEISEKSEIFDDQFSVERPDGSNFTLKIRSTKLEDSAMYFCASSVLAGTDTQYFGPGTRLTVL.

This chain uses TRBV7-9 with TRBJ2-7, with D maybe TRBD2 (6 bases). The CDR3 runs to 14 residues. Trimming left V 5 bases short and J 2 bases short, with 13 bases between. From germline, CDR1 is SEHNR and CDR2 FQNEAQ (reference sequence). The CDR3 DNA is TGTGCCAGCAGCACCTCTAGCGACCCCTACGAGCAGTACTTC. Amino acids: CASSTSSDPYEQYF.

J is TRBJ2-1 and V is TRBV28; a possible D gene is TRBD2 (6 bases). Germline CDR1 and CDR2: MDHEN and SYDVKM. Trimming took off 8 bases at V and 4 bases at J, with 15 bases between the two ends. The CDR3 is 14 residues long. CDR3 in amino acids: CASHTGTSYNEQFF. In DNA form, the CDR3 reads TGTGCCAGCCACACCGGGACTTCATACAATGAGCAGTTCTTC.

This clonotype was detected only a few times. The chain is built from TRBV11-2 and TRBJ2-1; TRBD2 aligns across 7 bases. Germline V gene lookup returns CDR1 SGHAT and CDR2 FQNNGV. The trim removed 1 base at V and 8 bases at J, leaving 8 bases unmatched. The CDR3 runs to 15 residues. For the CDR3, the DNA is TGTGCCAGCAGCTTAGTTCTAGCGGCGTTCTATGAGCAGTTCTTC. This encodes CASSLVLAAFYEQFF.

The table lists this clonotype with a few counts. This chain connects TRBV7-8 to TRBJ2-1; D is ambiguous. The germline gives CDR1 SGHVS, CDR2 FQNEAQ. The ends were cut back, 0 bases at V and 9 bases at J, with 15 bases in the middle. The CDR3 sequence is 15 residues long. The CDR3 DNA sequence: TGTGCCAGCAGCTTAGCCCGGACGGTTCTAAGTGAGCAGTTCTTC. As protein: CASSLARTVLSEQFF.

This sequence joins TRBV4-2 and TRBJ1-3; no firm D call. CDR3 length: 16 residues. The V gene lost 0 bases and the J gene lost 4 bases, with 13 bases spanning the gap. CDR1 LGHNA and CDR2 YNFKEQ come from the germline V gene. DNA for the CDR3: TGTGCCAGCAGCCAAGATCGAATGGGTTCGGGAAACACCATATATTTT. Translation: CASSQDRMGSGNTIYF.

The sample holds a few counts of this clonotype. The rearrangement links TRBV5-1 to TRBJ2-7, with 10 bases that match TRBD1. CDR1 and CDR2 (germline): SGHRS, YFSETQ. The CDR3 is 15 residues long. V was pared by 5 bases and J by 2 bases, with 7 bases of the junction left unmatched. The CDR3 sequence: CASRLETGGPYEQYF. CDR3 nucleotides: TGCGCCAGCAGACTCGAGACAGGGGGCCCCTACGAGCAGTACTTC.

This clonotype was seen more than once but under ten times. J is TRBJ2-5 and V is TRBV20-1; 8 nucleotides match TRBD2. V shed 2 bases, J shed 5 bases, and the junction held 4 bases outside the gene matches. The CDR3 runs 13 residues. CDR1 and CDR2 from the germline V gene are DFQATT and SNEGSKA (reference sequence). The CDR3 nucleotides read TGCAGTGCTAGATTCTCGGGGGGGGAGACCCAGTACTTC. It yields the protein CSARFSGGETQYF.

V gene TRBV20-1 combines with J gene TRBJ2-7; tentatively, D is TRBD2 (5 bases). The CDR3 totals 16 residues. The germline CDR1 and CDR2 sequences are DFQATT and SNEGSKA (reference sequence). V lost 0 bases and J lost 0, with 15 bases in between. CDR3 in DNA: TGCAGTGCTAGAGATCTCCGAGGGAGTTCCTCCTACGAGCAGTACTTC. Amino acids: CSARDLRGSSSYEQYF.

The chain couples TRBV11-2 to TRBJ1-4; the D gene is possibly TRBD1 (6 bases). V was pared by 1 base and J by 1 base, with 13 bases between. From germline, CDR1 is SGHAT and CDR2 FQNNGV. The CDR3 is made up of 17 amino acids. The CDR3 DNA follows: TGTGCCAGCAGCTTAGGTCTCAGGGGAAAAACTAATGAAAAACTGTTTTTT. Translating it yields CASSLGLRGKTNEKLFF.

The CDR3 DNA follows: TGTGCCAGCAGCCATGCTCCAGACACGTACAATGAGCAGTTCTTC. Translated: CASSHAPDTYNEQFF. V usage is TRBV3-1 and J usage is TRBJ2-1; unclear D gene. V lost 3 bases and J 4 bases, leaving 13 bases between the germline ends. The CDR3 covers 15 residues. The germline V gene has CDR1 LGHDT and CDR2 YNNKEL (reference sequence).

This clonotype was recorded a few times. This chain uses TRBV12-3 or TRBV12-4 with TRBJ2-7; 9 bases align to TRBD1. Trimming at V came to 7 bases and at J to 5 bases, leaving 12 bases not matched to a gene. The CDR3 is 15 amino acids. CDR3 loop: CASNTGGIVLDEQYF. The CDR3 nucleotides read TGTGCCAGCAATACAGGGGGCATAGTTCTCGACGAGCAGTACTTC.

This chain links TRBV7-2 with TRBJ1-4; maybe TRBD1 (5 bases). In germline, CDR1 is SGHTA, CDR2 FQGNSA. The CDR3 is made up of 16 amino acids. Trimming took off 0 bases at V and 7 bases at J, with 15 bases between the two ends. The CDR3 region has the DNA TGTGCCAGCAGCTTAGCTTCCGGGGCAAATAGTGAAAAACTGTTTTTT. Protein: CASSLASGANSEKLFF.

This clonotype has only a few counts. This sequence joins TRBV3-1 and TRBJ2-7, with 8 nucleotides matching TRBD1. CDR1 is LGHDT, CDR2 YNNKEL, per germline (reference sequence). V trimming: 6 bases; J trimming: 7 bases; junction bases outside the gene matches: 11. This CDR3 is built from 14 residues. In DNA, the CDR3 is TGTGCCAGCAGTCCCCGGGACAGGCTGGGAGAGCAGTACTTC. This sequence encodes CASSPRDRLGEQYF.